Sequencing of this TCR beta chain was carried out in a study of CD8+CD57+ T cells in acquired aplastic anemia. Whole-study results and caveats: In CD8+ cells, Simpson's diversity showed no significant difference between patients and controls.

Before being chosen for sequencing, patients had shown CD8+CD57+ cell expansion by flow cytometry. Every patient had severe acquired aplastic anemia. Germline lookup yields CDR1 LNHDA and CDR2 SQIVND (reference sequence). This CDR3 contains 15 residues. The ends were cut back, 3 bases at V and 0 bases at J, with 6 bases in the middle. Using genomic DNA as the template, TCR beta VDJ and CDR3 profiling was carried out. TCRdb passed the reads through MiXCR, listing each CDR3 protein once. The sample consists of 120,000 or so distinct CDR3 sequences, 30% to 45% of them appearing once. This clonotype has a handful of counts. The antigen is unknown.

This sequence was found in a human donor with aplastic anemia. Sample: sorted CD4+, CD8+, or CD8+CD57+ T cells (not recorded which) from PBMCs. The chain links TRBV19 to TRBJ2-6; D call uncertain. The DNA for the CDR3 is TGTGCCAGTAGTATCGGCGGCTCTGGGGCCAACGTCCTGACTTTC. Protein sequence: CASSIGGSGANVLTF.